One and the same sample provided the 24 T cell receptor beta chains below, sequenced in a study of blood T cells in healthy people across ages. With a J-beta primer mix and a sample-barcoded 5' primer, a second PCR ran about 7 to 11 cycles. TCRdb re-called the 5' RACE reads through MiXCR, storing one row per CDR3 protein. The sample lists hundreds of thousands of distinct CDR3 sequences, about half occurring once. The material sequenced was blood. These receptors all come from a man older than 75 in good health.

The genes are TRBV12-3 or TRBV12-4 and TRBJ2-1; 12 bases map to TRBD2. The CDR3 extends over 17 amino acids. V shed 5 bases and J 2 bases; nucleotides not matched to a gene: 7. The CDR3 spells CASSPWTSGIAYNEQFF. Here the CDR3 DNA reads TGTGCCAGCAGTCCTTGGACTAGCGGGATTGCCTACAATGAGCAGTTCTTC.

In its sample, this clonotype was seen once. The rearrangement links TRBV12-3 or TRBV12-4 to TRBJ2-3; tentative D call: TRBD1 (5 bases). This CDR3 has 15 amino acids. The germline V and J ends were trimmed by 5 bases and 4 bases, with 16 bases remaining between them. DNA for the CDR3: TGTGCCAGCAGTCCAGGGATAATTGGGGCAGATACGCAGTATTTT. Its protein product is CASSPGIIGADTQYF.

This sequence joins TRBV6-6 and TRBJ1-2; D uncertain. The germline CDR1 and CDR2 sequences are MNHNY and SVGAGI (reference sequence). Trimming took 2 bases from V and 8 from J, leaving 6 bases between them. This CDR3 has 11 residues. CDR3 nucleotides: TGTGCCAGCAGTTACCCGAAGGGCTACACCTTC. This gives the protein CASSYPKGYTF.

The CDR3 sequence: CASSLRRLSGANVLTF. The CDR3 nucleotides are TGTGCCAGCAGTTTACGCCGGCTGAGTGGGGCCAACGTCCTGACTTTC. The V and J genes are TRBV27 and TRBJ2-6; D is ambiguous. Trimming pared 2 bases from V and 3 bases from J, leaving 11 bases between. Per the germline V gene, CDR1 is MNHEY and CDR2 is SMNVEV (reference sequence). The CDR3 spans 16 residues. Full variable domain (rest looked up from reference TRBV27 and TRBJ2-6): EAQVTQNPRYLITVTGKKLTVTCSQNMNHEYMSWYRQDPGLGLRQIYYSMNVEVTDKGDVPEGYKVSRKEKRNFPLILESPSPNQTSLYFCASSLRRLSGANVLTFGAGSRLTVL.

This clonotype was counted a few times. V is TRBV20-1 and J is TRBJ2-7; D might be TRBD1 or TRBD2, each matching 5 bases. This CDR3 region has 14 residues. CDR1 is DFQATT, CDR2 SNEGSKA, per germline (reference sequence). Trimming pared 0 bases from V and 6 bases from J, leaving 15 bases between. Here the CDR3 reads CSARDRREQGEQYF. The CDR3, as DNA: TGCAGTGCTAGAGATCGAAGGGAGCAGGGCGAGCAGTACTTC.

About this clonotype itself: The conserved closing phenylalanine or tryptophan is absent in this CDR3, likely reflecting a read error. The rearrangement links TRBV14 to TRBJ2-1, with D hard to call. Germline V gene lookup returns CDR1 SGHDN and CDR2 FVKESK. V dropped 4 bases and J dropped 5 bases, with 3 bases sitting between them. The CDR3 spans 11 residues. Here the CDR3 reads CASSPHNEQFL. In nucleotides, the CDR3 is TGTGCCAGCAGCCCCCACAATGAGCAGTTCCTC.

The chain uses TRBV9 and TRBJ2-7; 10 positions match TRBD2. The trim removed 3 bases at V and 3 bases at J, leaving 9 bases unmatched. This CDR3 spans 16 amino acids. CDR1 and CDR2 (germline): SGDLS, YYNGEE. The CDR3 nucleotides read TGTGCCAGCAGCGCGACCCCCGGGACTAGCGTCTACGAGCAGTACTTC. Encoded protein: CASSATPGTSVYEQYF.

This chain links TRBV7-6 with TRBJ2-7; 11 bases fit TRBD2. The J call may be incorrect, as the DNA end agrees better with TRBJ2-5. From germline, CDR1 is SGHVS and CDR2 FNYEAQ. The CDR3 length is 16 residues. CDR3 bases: TGTGCCAGCAGCGAAGGGGGGCTAGCGGGAGGAGAGACCCAGTACTTC. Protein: CASSEGGLAGGETQYF.

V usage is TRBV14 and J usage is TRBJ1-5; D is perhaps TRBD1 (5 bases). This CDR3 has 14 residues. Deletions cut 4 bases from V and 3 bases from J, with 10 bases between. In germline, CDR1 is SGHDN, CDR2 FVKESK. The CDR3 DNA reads TGTGCCAGCAGCCTTGACAGTGTCAATCAGCCCCAGCATTTT. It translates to CASSLDSVNQPQHF.

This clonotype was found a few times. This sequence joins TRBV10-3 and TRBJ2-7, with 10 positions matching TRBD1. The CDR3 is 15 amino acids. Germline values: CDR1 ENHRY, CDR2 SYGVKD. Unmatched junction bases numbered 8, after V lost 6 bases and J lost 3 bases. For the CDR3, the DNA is TGTGCCATCAGCGCCGGGACAGGGGACGACTACGAGCAGTACTTC. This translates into CAISAGTGDDYEQYF.

This CDR3 is CASSFGQGLSNEQFF. Here the CDR3 DNA reads TGTGCCAGCAGCTTCGGACAGGGGCTCTCCAATGAGCAGTTCTTC. This chain uses TRBV7-8 with TRBJ2-1; 9 bases are shared with TRBD1. Trimming took 3 bases from V and 6 from J; bases not matched to a gene: 6. Germline V gene sequence: CDR1 SGHVS, CDR2 FQNEAQ. The CDR3 is 15 amino acids. Full variable domain (outside the CDR3, taken from reference TRBV7-8 and TRBJ2-1): GAGVSQSPRYKVAKRGQDVALRCDPISGHVSLFWYQQALGQGPEFLTYFQNEAQLDKSGLPSDRFFAERPEGSVSTLKIQRTQQEDSAVYLCASSFGQGLSNEQFFGPGTRLTVL.

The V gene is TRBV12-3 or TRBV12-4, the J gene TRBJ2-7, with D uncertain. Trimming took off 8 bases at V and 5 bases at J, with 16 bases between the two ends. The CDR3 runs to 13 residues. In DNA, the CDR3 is TGTGCCAGCCGACGGAACGCGGTCCACGAGCAGTACTTC. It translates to CASRRNAVHEQYF.

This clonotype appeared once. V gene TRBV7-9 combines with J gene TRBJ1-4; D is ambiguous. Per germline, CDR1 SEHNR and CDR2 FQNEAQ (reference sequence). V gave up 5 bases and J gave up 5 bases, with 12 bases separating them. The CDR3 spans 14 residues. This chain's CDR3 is CASSQVGQNEKLFF. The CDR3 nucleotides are TGTGCCAGCAGCCAAGTAGGGCAGAATGAAAAACTGTTTTTT.

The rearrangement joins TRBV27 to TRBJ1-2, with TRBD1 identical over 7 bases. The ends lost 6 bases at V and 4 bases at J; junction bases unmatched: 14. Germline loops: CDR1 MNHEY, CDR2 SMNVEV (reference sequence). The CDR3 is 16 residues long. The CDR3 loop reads CASRPTGTADFYGYTF. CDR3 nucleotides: TGTGCCAGCAGACCAACCGGGACAGCAGACTTCTATGGCTACACCTTC.

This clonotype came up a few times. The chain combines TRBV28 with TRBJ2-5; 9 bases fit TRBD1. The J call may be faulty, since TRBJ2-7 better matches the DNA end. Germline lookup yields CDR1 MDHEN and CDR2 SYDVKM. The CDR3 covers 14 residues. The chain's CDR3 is CASYAGTGFYEQYF. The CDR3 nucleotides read TGTGCCAGCTATGCAGGGACAGGGTTCTACGAGCAGTACTTC.

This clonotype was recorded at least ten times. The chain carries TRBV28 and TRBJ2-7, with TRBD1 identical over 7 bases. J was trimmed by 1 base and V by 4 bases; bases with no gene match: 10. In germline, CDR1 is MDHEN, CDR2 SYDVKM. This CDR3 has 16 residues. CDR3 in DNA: TGTGCCAGCAGTTCCCCTTGGGACAGAGCATCCTACGAGCAGTACTTC. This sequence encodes CASSSPWDRASYEQYF.

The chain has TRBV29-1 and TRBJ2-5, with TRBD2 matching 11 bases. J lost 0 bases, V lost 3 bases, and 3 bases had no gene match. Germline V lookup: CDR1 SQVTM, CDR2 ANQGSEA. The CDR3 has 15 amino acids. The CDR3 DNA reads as TGCAGCGTTGAGGGACTAGCGGCTTACCAAGAGACCCAGTACTTC. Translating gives CSVEGLAAYQETQYF.

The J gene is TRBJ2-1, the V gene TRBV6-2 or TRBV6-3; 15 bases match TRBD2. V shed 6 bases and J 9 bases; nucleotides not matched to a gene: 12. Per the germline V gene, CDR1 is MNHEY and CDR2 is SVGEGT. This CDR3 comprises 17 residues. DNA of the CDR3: TGTGCCAGCAGCGCTCCCCTCAGGACTAGCGGGAGGGGTGAGCAGTTCTTC. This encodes CASSAPLRTSGRGEQFF.

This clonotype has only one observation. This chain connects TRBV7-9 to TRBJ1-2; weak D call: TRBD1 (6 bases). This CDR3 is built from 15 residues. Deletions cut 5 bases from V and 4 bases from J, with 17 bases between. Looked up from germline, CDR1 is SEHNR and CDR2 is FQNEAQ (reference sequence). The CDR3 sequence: CASSRHRDLTYGYTF. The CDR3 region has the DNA TGTGCCAGCAGCCGTCACAGGGATCTTACCTATGGCTACACCTTC.

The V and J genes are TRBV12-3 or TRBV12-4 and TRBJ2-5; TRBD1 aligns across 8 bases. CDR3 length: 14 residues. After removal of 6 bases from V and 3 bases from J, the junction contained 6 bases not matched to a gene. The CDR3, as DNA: TGTGCCAGCAGCTGGACAGGGAATAAAGAGACCCAGTACTTC. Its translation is CASSWTGNKETQYF.

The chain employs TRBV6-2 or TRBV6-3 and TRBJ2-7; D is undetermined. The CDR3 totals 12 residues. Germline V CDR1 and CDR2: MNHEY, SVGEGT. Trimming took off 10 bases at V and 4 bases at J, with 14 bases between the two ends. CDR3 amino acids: CATADGTYEQYF. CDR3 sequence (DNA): TGTGCCACCGCGGACGGTACATACGAGCAGTACTTC.

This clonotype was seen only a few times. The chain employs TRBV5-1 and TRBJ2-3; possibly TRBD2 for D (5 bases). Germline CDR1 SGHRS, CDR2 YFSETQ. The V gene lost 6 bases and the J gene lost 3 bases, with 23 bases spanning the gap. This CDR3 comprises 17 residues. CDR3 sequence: CASIPGLETLGTDTQYF. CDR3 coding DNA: TGCGCCAGCATCCCCGGACTGGAGACCTTGGGGACAGATACGCAGTATTTT.

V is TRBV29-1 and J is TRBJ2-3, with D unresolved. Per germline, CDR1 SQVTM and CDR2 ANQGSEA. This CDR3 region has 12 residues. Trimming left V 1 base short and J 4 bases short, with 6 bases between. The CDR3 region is CSVEVVADTQYF. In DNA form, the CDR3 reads TGCAGCGTTGAAGTAGTGGCAGATACGCAGTATTTT.

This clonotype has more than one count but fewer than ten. The DNA of the CDR3 is TGTGCCAGCCCTCCGCCGGGGCTCAATGAGCAGTTCTTC. Translated, it gives CASPPPGLNEQFF. J is TRBJ2-1 and V is TRBV6-1; D may match TRBD1 or TRBD2 (5 bases each). The CDR3 extends over 13 amino acids. Germline V gives CDR1 MNHNS, CDR2 SASEGT. Trimming left V 8 bases short and J 6 bases short, with 14 bases between.